This T cell receptor (beta chain) comes out of a study of T cell responses to AZD1222 COVID-19 vaccine. In germline, CDR1 is MGHRA, CDR2 YSYEKL. V gave up 1 base and J gave up 6 bases; unmatched junction bases: 6. The CDR3 is made up of 15 amino acids. This table comes from immunoSEQ multiplex PCR, and its TCRdb copy is limited to in-frame clones, with some not included. The data hold 93,000 or so clones, with 90% observed a single time. Sequencing used peripheral blood, obtained on day 0 of AZD1222 vaccination. This sequence originates from an adult in good health. This rearrangement joins TRBV4-1 to TRBJ2-7; 10 bases are a match to TRBD2. Written as DNA, the CDR3 is TGCGCCAGCAGCCAAGCCCCGGGACTAGCGAGCGAGCAGTACTTC. This codes for CASSQAPGLASEQYF.